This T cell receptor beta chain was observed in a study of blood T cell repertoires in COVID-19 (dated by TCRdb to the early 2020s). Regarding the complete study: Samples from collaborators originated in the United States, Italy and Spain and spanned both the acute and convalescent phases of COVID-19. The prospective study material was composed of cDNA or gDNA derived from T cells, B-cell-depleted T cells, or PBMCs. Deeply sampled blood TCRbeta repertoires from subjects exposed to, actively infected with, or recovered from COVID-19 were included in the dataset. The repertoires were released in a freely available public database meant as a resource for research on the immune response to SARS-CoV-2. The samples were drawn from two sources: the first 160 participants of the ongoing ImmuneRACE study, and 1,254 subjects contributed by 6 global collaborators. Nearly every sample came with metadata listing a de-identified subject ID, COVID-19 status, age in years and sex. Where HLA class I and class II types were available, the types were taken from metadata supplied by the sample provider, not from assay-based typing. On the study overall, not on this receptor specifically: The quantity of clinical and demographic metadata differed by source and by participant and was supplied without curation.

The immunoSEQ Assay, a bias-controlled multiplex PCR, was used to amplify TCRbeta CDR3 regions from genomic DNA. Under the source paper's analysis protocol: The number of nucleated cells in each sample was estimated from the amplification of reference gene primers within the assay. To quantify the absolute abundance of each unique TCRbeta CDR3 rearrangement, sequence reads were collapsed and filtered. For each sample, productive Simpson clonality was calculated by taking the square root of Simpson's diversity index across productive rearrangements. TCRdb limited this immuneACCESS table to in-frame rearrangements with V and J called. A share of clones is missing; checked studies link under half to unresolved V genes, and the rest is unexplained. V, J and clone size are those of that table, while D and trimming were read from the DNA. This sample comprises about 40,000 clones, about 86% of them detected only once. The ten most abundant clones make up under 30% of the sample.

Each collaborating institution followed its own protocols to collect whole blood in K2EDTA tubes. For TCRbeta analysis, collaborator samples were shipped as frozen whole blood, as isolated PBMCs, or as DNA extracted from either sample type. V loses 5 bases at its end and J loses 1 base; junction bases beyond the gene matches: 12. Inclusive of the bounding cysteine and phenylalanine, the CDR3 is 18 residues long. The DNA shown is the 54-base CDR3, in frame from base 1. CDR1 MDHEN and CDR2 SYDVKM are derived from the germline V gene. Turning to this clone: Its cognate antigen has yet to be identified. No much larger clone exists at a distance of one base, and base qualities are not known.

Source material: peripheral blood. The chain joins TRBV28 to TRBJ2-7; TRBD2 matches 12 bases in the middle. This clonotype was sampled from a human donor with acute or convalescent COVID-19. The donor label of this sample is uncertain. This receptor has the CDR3 CASSPTTLTSGGSYEQYF. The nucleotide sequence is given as TGTGCCAGCAGTCCTACTACTCTCACTAGCGGGGGGTCCTACGAGCAGTACTTC.